Listed below are T cell receptor beta chains from one sample, sequenced in a study of blood T cell repertoires in COVID-19. Measured with immunoSEQ multiplex PCR; TCRdb has only the in-frame clones, and not every one. The sample holds approximately 240,000 clones, approximately 81% seen once. Sample: peripheral blood. The receptors were gathered from a man in his fifties or sixties who had recovered from COVID-19. Both conserved end residues are part of each CDR3. A D gene is named only where the DNA matches it firmly. Clone size is not always given. Where it is, it says once, few, many or a class for expanded clones.

CDR3 protein: CATSSGSSYNEQFF; CDR3 DNA: TGTGCCACCAGTAGCGGGAGCTCCTACAATGAGCAGTTCTTC; V gene: TRBV24-1; D gene: TRBD2; J gene: TRBJ2-1; clone size: once
CDR3 protein: CASSRGGADYNEQFF; CDR3 DNA: TGTGCCAGCAGCCGAGGGGGAGCGGACTACAATGAGCAGTTCTTC; V gene: TRBV5-4; D gene: -; J gene: TRBJ2-1; clone size: -
CDR3 protein: CASRRTSGRADTQYF; CDR3 DNA: TGCGCCAGCAGACGGACTAGCGGGAGGGCAGATACGCAGTATTTT; V gene: TRBV10-2; D gene: TRBD2; J gene: TRBJ2-3; clone size: -
CDR3 protein: CASSLAGGSNNEQFF; CDR3 DNA: TGTGCCAGCAGTCTCGCCGGCGGGAGTAACAATGAGCAGTTCTTC; V gene: TRBV28; D gene: TRBD2; J gene: TRBJ2-1; clone size: few
CDR3 protein: CASRLAGAPGELFF; CDR3 DNA: TGCGCCAGCAGACTAGCGGGAGCCCCCGGGGAGCTGTTTTTT; V gene: TRBV5-1; D gene: TRBD2; J gene: TRBJ2-2; clone size: -
CDR3 protein: CASSVVSSGGNNEQFF; CDR3 DNA: TGTGCCAGCAGCGTAGTATCTAGCGGGGGTAACAATGAGCAGTTCTTC; V gene: TRBV9; D gene: TRBD2; J gene: TRBJ2-1; clone size: -
CDR3 protein: CASSLAAAGGLYEQYF; CDR3 DNA: TGTGCCAGCAGCTTAGCGGCGGCAGGGGGTCTCTACGAGCAGTACTTC; V gene: TRBV7-2; D gene: TRBD1; J gene: TRBJ2-7; clone size: -
CDR3 protein: CATTSTDTQYF; CDR3 DNA: TGTGCCACAACTAGCACAGATACGCAGTATTTT; V gene: TRBV12-3/TRBV12-4; D gene: -; J gene: TRBJ2-3; clone size: -
CDR3 protein: CASSQLLQPYGYTF; CDR3 DNA: TGTGCCAGCAGCCAGTTGCTACAGCCCTATGGCTACACCTTC; V gene: TRBV3-1/TRBV3-2; D gene: -; J gene: TRBJ1-2; clone size: -
CDR3 protein: CASSPRQGARGNQPQHF; CDR3 DNA: TGTGCCAGCAGTCCCCGACAGGGGGCGCGGGGCAATCAGCCCCAGCATTTT; V gene: TRBV28; D gene: TRBD1; J gene: TRBJ1-5; clone size: once
CDR3 protein: CASSPWQGGDYEQYF; CDR3 DNA: TGTGCCAGCAGCCCCTGGCAAGGGGGCGACTACGAGCAGTACTTC; V gene: TRBV7-9; D gene: TRBD1; J gene: TRBJ2-7; clone size: -
CDR3 protein: CSVVRDMSYEQYF; CDR3 DNA: TGCAGCGTGGTCAGGGACATGTCCTACGAGCAGTACTTC; V gene: TRBV29-1; D gene: -; J gene: TRBJ2-7; clone size: -
CDR3 protein: CASSLGDSRSDTQYF; CDR3 DNA: TGTGCCAGCAGCTTAGGGGACAGTCGGTCAGATACGCAGTATTTT; V gene: TRBV7-9; D gene: TRBD1; J gene: TRBJ2-3; clone size: -
CDR3 protein: CASRGQGDETQYF; CDR3 DNA: TGTGCCAGCAGGGGACAGGGGGATGAGACCCAGTACTTC; V gene: TRBV11-2; D gene: TRBD1; J gene: TRBJ2-5; clone size: -
CDR3 protein: CASSRGQGIYGYTF; CDR3 DNA: TGTGCCAGCAGTCGGGGACAGGGCATATATGGCTACACCTTC; V gene: TRBV3-1/TRBV3-2; D gene: TRBD1; J gene: TRBJ1-2; clone size: once
CDR3 protein: CASSQVGAGINEQFF; CDR3 DNA: TGTGCCAGCAGCCAAGTAGGGGCGGGGATAAATGAGCAGTTCTTC; V gene: TRBV4-2; D gene: -; J gene: TRBJ2-1; clone size: -
CDR3 protein: CASSRQGAEQPQHF; CDR3 DNA: TGTGCCAGCAGTCGACAGGGGGCAGAACAGCCCCAGCATTTT; V gene: TRBV6-5; D gene: TRBD1; J gene: TRBJ1-5; clone size: -
CDR3 protein: CASSLAGGTADTQYF; CDR3 DNA: TGTGCCAGCAGCTTGGCTGGTGGGACAGCGGATACGCAGTATTTT; V gene: TRBV5-8; D gene: TRBD1; J gene: TRBJ2-3; clone size: -
CDR3 protein: CASSPQPLAGTDTQYF; CDR3 DNA: TGTGCCAGCAGCCCTCAGCCCCTAGCAGGCACAGATACGCAGTATTTT; V gene: TRBV6-2/TRBV6-3; D gene: -; J gene: TRBJ2-3; clone size: -
CDR3 protein: CASSERGDGRAFF; CDR3 DNA: TGCGCCAGCAGTGAACGAGGGGACGGGAGGGCTTTCTTT; V gene: TRBV10-2; D gene: -; J gene: TRBJ1-1; clone size: -
CDR3 protein: CASSFSVGNYEQYF; CDR3 DNA: TGTGCCAGCAGCTTTTCGGTGGGCAACTACGAGCAGTACTTC; V gene: TRBV11-2; D gene: -; J gene: TRBJ2-7; clone size: -
CDR3 protein: CASSPRDRSSGANVLTF; CDR3 DNA: TGTGCCAGTAGTCCCCGGGACAGAAGCTCTGGGGCCAACGTCCTGACTTTC; V gene: TRBV19; D gene: TRBD1; J gene: TRBJ2-6; clone size: -